Listed here are 9 T cell receptor beta chains from one sample, sequenced in a study of cytomegalovirus exposure and HLA in healthy donors. Researchers ran the PCR with 60 Vbeta and 13 Jbeta primers. Generated by immunoSEQ multiplex PCR, the TCRdb table keeps only in-frame clones and is missing some. The sample has about 150,000 clones; under 10% are singletons. Sequencing input: PBMCs. The receptors derive from a woman aged 40 to 50 in good health and CMV-seropositive.

This rearrangement joins TRBV5-1 to TRBJ1-2, with 10 bases fitting TRBD1. The CDR3 covers 17 residues. V lost 0 bases and J lost 5; bases outside the gene matches: 10. Germline CDR1 reads SGHRS; CDR2 reads YFSETQ. The CDR3 DNA follows: TGCGCCAGCAGCTTGGACCTCCCGGGACAGGGGCGGTATGGCTACACCTTC. Its protein is CASSLDLPGQGRYGYTF. The full variable domain, rest sourced from reference TRBV5-1 and TRBJ1-2, is KAGVTQTPRYLIKTRGQQVTLSCSPISGHRSVSWYQQTPGQGLQFLFEYFSETQRNKGNFPGRFSGRQFSNSRSEMNVSTLELGDSALYLCASSLDLPGQGRYGYTFGSGTRLTVV.

The rearrangement joins TRBV18 to TRBJ2-2; D is unresolved. The germline CDR1 and CDR2 sequences are KGHSH and LQKENI. V lost 3 bases and J 4 bases, leaving 9 bases between the germline ends. The CDR3 totals 14 residues. The CDR3 here is CASSPVRVTGELFF. In nucleotides, the CDR3 is TGTGCCAGCTCACCGGTTAGAGTCACCGGGGAGCTGTTTTTT. The full variable domain, in which reference TRBV18 and TRBJ2-2 provide the parts outside the CDR3, is NAGVMQNPRHLVRRRGQEARLRCSPMKGHSHVYWYRQLPEEGLKFMVYLQKENIIDESGMPKERFSAEFPKEGPSILRIQQVVRGDSAAYFCASSPVRVTGELFFGEGSRLTVL.

The J gene is TRBJ1-5, the V gene TRBV29-1; a possible D gene is TRBD1 (5 bases). V gave up 4 bases and J gave up 3 bases, with 10 bases separating them. The germline V gene has CDR1 SQVTM and CDR2 ANQGSEA. The CDR3 spans 13 residues. The CDR3 sequence is CSVARGLNQPQHF. In nucleotides, the CDR3 is TGCAGCGTTGCTAGGGGACTCAATCAGCCCCAGCATTTT.

CDR3 residues: CASSYSPGHSNEKLFF. CDR3 nucleotide sequence: TGTGCCAGCAGTTACTCGCCGGGACACTCTAATGAAAAACTGTTTTTT. V gene TRBV6-5 combines with J gene TRBJ1-4, with a tentative D call TRBD1 (6 bases). Looked up from germline, CDR1 is MNHEY and CDR2 is SVGAGI. This CDR3 is 16 amino acids long. V was clipped by 0 bases and J by 3 bases, with 11 bases between them.

This rearrangement joins TRBV7-2 to TRBJ1-2, with D possibly TRBD1 on 6 matching bases. The CDR3 spans 13 residues. Germline CDR1 SGHTA, CDR2 FQGNSA. With 3 bases removed from V and 5 bases from J, the gap between germline ends came to 10 bases. The CDR3 sequence: CASSFGGAYGYTF. Written as DNA, the CDR3 is TGTGCCAGCAGCTTTGGGGGGGCGTATGGCTACACCTTC.

The DNA of the CDR3 is TGTGCCAGCAGCTTAGACAGGGGGAGCAATGAGCAGTTCTTC. Translating gives CASSLDRGSNEQFF. This chain uses TRBV11-3 with TRBJ2-1; 7 bases are shared with TRBD1. The trim removed 0 bases at V and 6 bases at J, leaving 2 bases unmatched. The CDR3 is made up of 14 amino acids. Germline V gene lookup returns CDR1 SGHNT and CDR2 YENEEA.

This chain uses TRBV9 with TRBJ2-7, with D tentatively TRBD2 (6 bases). This CDR3 contains 14 residues. Germline CDR1 reads SGDLS; CDR2 reads YYNGEE. V gave up 2 bases and J gave up 5 bases, with 14 bases separating them. The CDR3 here is CASSVGDGGDEQYF. For the CDR3, the DNA is TGTGCCAGCAGCGTCGGGGACGGCGGGGACGAGCAGTACTTC.

V gene TRBV6-1 combines with J gene TRBJ1-2; 9 nucleotides agree with TRBD1. Trimming removed 7 bases from V and 7 bases from J; junction bases left unmatched: 10. Looked up from germline, CDR1 is MNHNS and CDR2 is SASEGT. There are 14 residues in the CDR3. CDR3: CASKSGQGISGYTF. The CDR3 DNA follows: TGTGCCAGCAAGTCCGGACAGGGGATTAGTGGCTACACCTTC.

There are a few counts of this clone. A read error may account for a junction end that differs from germline. CDR3: CASSPYKNAEAFF. For the CDR3, the DNA is TGTGCCAGCAGCCCCTATAAGAACGCTGAAGCTTTCTTT. The chain combines TRBV7-3 with TRBJ1-1; D not resolved. CDR3 length: 13 residues. The germline CDR1 and CDR2 sequences are SGHTA and FQGTGA. Full variable domain (remainder filled in from reference TRBV7-3 and TRBJ1-1): GAGVSQTPSNKVTEKGKYVELRCDPISGHTALYWYRQSLGQGPEFLIYFQGTGAADDSGLPNDRFFAVRPEGSVSTLKIQRTERGDSAVYLCASSPYKNAEAFFGQGTRLTVV.